This passage covers 27 T cell receptor beta chains from one sample sequenced in a study of T cells after yellow fever vaccination. MiXCR was run by TCRdb on the 5' RACE reads, yielding one entry per CDR3 protein. The table lists around 230,000 distinct CDR3 sequences, 6% to 8% of them singletons. The sample consisted of CD4+ T cells sorted from PBMCs, taken on the day of the yellow fever booster vaccination. Every receptor here comes from a man younger than 40 who received the YFV17D yellow fever vaccine.

This clonotype occurred a few times. The CDR3 loop reads CATNNGAGSEEETQYF. In DNA form, the CDR3 reads TGTGCCACCAACAACGGGGCAGGTAGTGAGGAAGAGACCCAGTACTTC. This chain joins TRBV24-1 and TRBJ2-5; D is perhaps TRBD1 or TRBD2 (5 bases each). There are 16 residues in the CDR3. V was trimmed by 8 bases and J by 3 bases, leaving 21 bases between them. In germline, CDR1 is KGHDR, CDR2 SFDVKD.

Of note for this clonotype: Being one base from a much bigger clone, this may be a read error. V and J are TRBV18 and TRBJ2-1; the match to TRBD2 covers 7 bases. CDR3 length: 15 amino acids. V trimming: 3 bases; J trimming: 10 bases; junction bases outside the gene matches: 12. Germline CDR1 reads KGHSH; CDR2 reads LQKENI. CDR3 bases: TGTGCCAGCTCACCTGGACTAGTGGGGTTGAGGGAGCAGTTCTTC. It yields the protein CASSPGLVGLREQFF.

This clonotype was counted at least ten times. Here the CDR3 DNA reads TGCGCCAGCAGCGGCGGACAGGGTGAAGCTTTCTTT. Its protein product is CASSGGQGEAFF. V and J are TRBV5-1 and TRBJ1-1, with 8 nucleotides matching TRBD1. CDR3 length: 12 residues. J gave up 7 bases and V 4 bases, and 3 bases lay outside the gene matches. Germline loops: CDR1 SGHRS, CDR2 YFSETQ.

This clonotype was picked up a small number of times. The chain recombines TRBV5-6 with TRBJ2-7; TRBD1 matches 9 bases. V shed 4 bases, J shed 1 base, and the junction held 6 bases outside the gene matches. The CDR3 has 15 amino acids. Germline V gene sequence: CDR1 SGHDT, CDR2 YYEEEE. The CDR3 protein is CASSARGTGSYEQYF. The CDR3 DNA reads TGTGCCAGCAGCGCCCGGGGGACAGGGTCCTACGAGCAGTACTTC.

This clonotype has ten or more counts. This chain connects TRBV5-1 to TRBJ2-5; 7 nucleotides match TRBD1. V dropped 2 bases and J dropped 5; count of bases not matched to a gene: 9. From germline, CDR1 is SGHRS and CDR2 YFSETQ. The CDR3 consists of 15 residues. The CDR3 DNA reads TGCGCCAGCAGCTTTAATACAGGGGCGGAGGAGACCCAGTACTTC. This gives the protein CASSFNTGAEETQYF.

This clonotype was recorded a few times. The genes are TRBV12-3 or TRBV12-4 and TRBJ2-7, with TRBD1 matching 9 bases. V was pared by 7 bases and J by 6 bases, with 13 bases of the junction left unmatched. The CDR3 covers 15 residues. The CDR3 here is CASIPGQGGSAEQYF. CDR3 DNA sequence: TGTGCCAGCATCCCGGGACAGGGCGGAAGTGCCGAGCAGTACTTC.

Concerning this clonotype itself: This sequence may be a read error, since a much larger clone differs from it by one base. The V gene is TRBV29-1, the J gene TRBJ1-2; the match to TRBD1 covers 10 bases. Germline V CDR1 and CDR2: SQVTM, ANQGSEA. CDR3 length: 13 amino acids. With 7 bases clipped from V and 2 bases from J, the junction kept 4 bases outside the gene matches. The CDR3 loop reads CSARDRGNYGYTF. The CDR3 DNA follows: TGCAGCGCCAGGGACAGGGGAAACTATGGCTACACCTTC.

The rearrangement links TRBV9 to TRBJ1-6; unclear D gene. Germline V CDR1 and CDR2: SGDLS, YYNGEE. Trimming took 0 bases from V and 8 from J, leaving 12 bases between them. The CDR3 runs to 15 residues. The CDR3 here is CASSVEGQADSPLHF. The DNA for the CDR3 is TGTGCCAGCAGCGTAGAAGGGCAGGCGGATTCACCCCTCCACTTT.

This clonotype was seen more than once but under ten times. This chain links TRBV24-1 with TRBJ1-4, with D perhaps matching TRBD1 (5 bases). CDR1 is KGHDR and CDR2 is SFDVKD in the germline V gene. The CDR3 sequence is 15 residues long. The ends were cut back, 3 bases at V and 7 bases at J, with 14 bases in the middle. DNA for the CDR3: TGTGCCACCAGTGATCCGGGGGAAGTCGGTGAAAAACTGTTTTTT. Protein sequence: CATSDPGEVGEKLFF.

J is TRBJ1-1 and V is TRBV6-1; D uncertain. Trimming took off 5 bases at V and 7 bases at J, with 17 bases between the two ends. This CDR3 region has 14 residues. CDR1 is MNHNS, CDR2 SASEGT, per germline. The CDR3 DNA sequence: TGTGCCAGCAGTCCCAGAAAGGCGGCTCATGAAGCTTTCTTT. It is translated as CASSPRKAAHEAFF.

This clonotype was picked up a small number of times. The chain combines TRBV4-3 with TRBJ1-2; D ambiguous. The CDR3 loop spans 15 amino acids. Germline V lookup: CDR1 LGHNA, CDR2 YSLEER. Trimming removed 0 bases at V and 3 bases at J, with 11 bases between. The CDR3 loop is CASSQDPTPYYGYTF. The CDR3 nucleotides read TGCGCCAGCAGCCAAGACCCGACTCCTTACTATGGCTACACCTTC.

This clonotype has only a few counts. This sequence joins TRBV20-1 and TRBJ2-7; 7 bases match TRBD2. The CDR3 length is 19 residues. Germline-derived CDR1 and CDR2 are DFQATT and SNEGSKA (reference sequence). V lost 6 bases and J lost 7; bases outside the gene matches: 30. DNA of the CDR3: TGCAGTGCCACGGATAGTCGCCGGGACTACCGTCCTCACCTGGGGGAGCAGTACTTC. It specifies CSATDSRRDYRPHLGEQYF.

This clonotype has at least ten counts. In nucleotides, the CDR3 is TGTGCCAGCAGTTCCGGAGTGTGGGAGACCCAGTACTTC. Amino acid sequence: CASSSGVWETQYF. The chain is built from TRBV6-6 and TRBJ2-5; no definite D call. The CDR3 runs to 13 residues. Germline CDR1 is MNHNY and CDR2 is SVGAGI (reference sequence). V was cut by 4 bases and J by 5 bases, with 11 bases left in between.

The chain recombines TRBV28 with TRBJ2-7; no clear D. Deletions cut 6 bases from V and 0 bases from J, with 18 bases between. There are 16 residues in the CDR3. Germline V gene data show CDR1 as MDHEN and CDR2 as SYDVKM. DNA for the CDR3: TGTGCCAGCAGCAATCAAGGAACCCCAAGCTCCTACGAGCAGTACTTC. Amino acids: CASSNQGTPSSYEQYF.

This clonotype came up many times. V usage is TRBV5-1 and J usage is TRBJ2-1; 8 nucleotides line up with TRBD2. The ends lost 3 bases at V and 2 bases at J; junction bases unmatched: 10. This CDR3 has 17 amino acids. Germline lookup yields CDR1 SGHRS and CDR2 YFSETQ. The CDR3 DNA follows: TGCGCCAGCAGCTACCTTTCGGGGGGGCGGGCCTACAATGAGCAGTTCTTC. Protein sequence: CASSYLSGGRAYNEQFF.

The chain joins TRBV7-2 to TRBJ2-5, with a tentative D call TRBD2 (5 bases). The CDR3 extends over 14 amino acids. Trimming stripped 2 bases from V and 3 bases from J, with 10 bases between. CDR1 and CDR2 from the germline V gene are SGHTA and FQGNSA. This CDR3 is CASSLSGRKETQYF. Written as DNA, the CDR3 is TGTGCCAGCAGCTTAAGCGGCAGGAAAGAGACCCAGTACTTC.

This clonotype occurred many times. The rearrangement uses TRBV5-1 and TRBJ1-5, with D perhaps matching TRBD1 (5 bases). Trimming took off 0 bases at V and 0 bases at J, with 13 bases between the two ends. From germline, CDR1 is SGHRS and CDR2 YFSETQ. The length of the CDR3 is 17 residues. The CDR3 region is CASSLVQENHSNQPQHF. The DNA for the CDR3 is TGCGCCAGCAGCTTGGTACAGGAAAACCATAGCAATCAGCCCCAGCATTTT.

This clonotype was recorded a few times. The chain employs TRBV19 and TRBJ1-2; maybe TRBD1 (6 bases). Germline CDR1 reads LNHDA; CDR2 reads SQIVND (reference sequence). The CDR3 is 13 residues long. Trimming removed 5 bases from V and 6 bases from J, with 13 bases in between. This chain's CDR3 is CASSPRGADGYTF. CDR3 sequence (DNA): TGTGCCAGTAGTCCCCGGGGGGCGGATGGCTACACCTTC.

This sequence joins TRBV12-3 or TRBV12-4 and TRBJ2-7; the match to TRBD2 covers 8 bases. The CDR3 has 15 amino acids. With 5 bases clipped from V and 4 bases from J, the junction kept 10 bases outside the gene matches. This chain's CDR3 is CASSLSRGGYYEQYF. CDR3 DNA: TGTGCCAGCAGTCTGAGCCGGGGGGGCTATTACGAGCAGTACTTC.

At least ten counts were recorded for this clonotype. The chain couples TRBV15 to TRBJ2-4; weak D call: TRBD2 (5 bases). Trimming removed 1 base at V and 1 base at J, with 8 bases between. Germline CDR1 reads LNHNV; CDR2 reads YYDKDF (reference sequence). The CDR3 is 15 residues long. The CDR3 DNA reads TGTGCCACCAGCAGAGGTCCGGGGGCCAAAAACATTCAGTACTTC. Its translation is CATSRGPGAKNIQYF. Full variable domain (remainder filled in from reference TRBV15 and TRBJ2-4): DAMVIQNPRYQVTQFGKPVTLSCSQTLNHNVMYWYQQKSSQAPKLLFHYYDKDFNNEADTPDNFQSRRPNTSFCFLDIRSPGLGDTAMYLCATSRGPGAKNIQYFGAGTRLSVL.

The chain combines TRBV7-2 with TRBJ2-2; D remains ambiguous. The CDR3 has 13 residues. V dropped 4 bases and J dropped 4 bases, with 7 bases sitting between them. The germline gives CDR1 SGHTA, CDR2 FQGNSA. The CDR3 protein is CASSSDGTGELFF. The DNA of the CDR3 is TGTGCCAGCAGCTCAGATGGCACCGGGGAGCTGTTTTTT.

This clonotype was observed a few times. The chain recombines TRBV5-1 with TRBJ1-3; no clear D gene. The germline V gene has CDR1 SGHRS and CDR2 YFSETQ. The CDR3 is 15 amino acids. V was cut by 4 bases and J by 0 bases, with 11 bases left in between. CDR3 nucleotides: TGCGCCAGCAGCCCGGGCCCCTCCTCTGGAAACACCATATATTTT. As protein: CASSPGPSSGNTIYF. The whole variable domain, remainder taken from reference TRBV5-1 and TRBJ1-3, is KAGVTQTPRYLIKTRGQQVTLSCSPISGHRSVSWYQQTPGQGLQFLFEYFSETQRNKGNFPGRFSGRQFSNSRSEMNVSTLELGDSALYLCASSPGPSSGNTIYFGEGSWLTVV.

This clonotype occurred a few times. The rearrangement uses TRBV15 and TRBJ2-5, with D unresolved. The CDR3 contains 15 residues. Deletions cut 0 bases from V and 4 bases from J, with 12 bases between. Germline CDR1 reads LNHNV; CDR2 reads YYDKDF (reference sequence). CDR3 sequence: CATSRDPRVGETQYF. CDR3 DNA sequence: TGTGCCACCAGCAGAGATCCCCGGGTTGGAGAGACCCAGTACTTC.

This clonotype was seen repeatedly, ten times or more. The J gene is TRBJ2-3, the V gene TRBV29-1, with 12 bases that match TRBD2. This CDR3 has 14 amino acids. Looked up from germline, CDR1 is SQVTM and CDR2 is ANQGSEA. The V segment lost 7 bases and the J segment 2 bases; nucleotides outside the gene matches: 4. CDR3: CSERTSGNTDTQYF. The DNA for the CDR3 is TGCAGCGAGCGGACTAGCGGGAACACAGATACGCAGTATTTT.

The chain employs TRBV7-9 and TRBJ2-1, with 15 positions matching TRBD2. The germline CDR1 and CDR2 sequences are SEHNR and FQNEAQ (reference sequence). V lost 5 bases to trimming and J lost 6 bases; unmatched junction nucleotides: 8. This CDR3 is 17 amino acids long. The DNA of the CDR3 is TGTGCCAGCAGCCAGGGGACTAGCGGGAGGAATACCAATGAGCAGTTCTTC. It yields the protein CASSQGTSGRNTNEQFF. Full variable domain (remainder filled in from reference TRBV7-9 and TRBJ2-1): DTGVSQNPRHKITKRGQNVTFRCDPISEHNRLYWYRQTLGQGPEFLTYFQNEAQLEKSRLLSDRFSAERPKGSFSTLEIQRTEQGDSAMYLCASSQGTSGRNTNEQFFGPGTRLTVL.

There are many counts of this clonotype. The rearrangement links TRBV3-1 to TRBJ2-1, with 10 bases lining up with TRBD2. CDR3 length equals 15 residues. V shed 1 base and J 9 bases; nucleotides not matched to a gene: 6. The germline gives CDR1 LGHDT, CDR2 YNNKEL (reference sequence). The CDR3 loop is CASSQVSSGRTEQFF. The CDR3 nucleotides are TGTGCCAGCAGCCAAGTTTCTAGCGGGAGAACTGAGCAGTTCTTC.

This clonotype was picked up many times. V usage is TRBV30 and J usage is TRBJ2-1; 8 bases are a match to TRBD2. Germline CDR1 and CDR2: GTSNPN and SVGIG (reference sequence). Trimming at V came to 0 bases and at J to 11 bases, leaving 12 bases not matched to a gene. The CDR3 length is 15 residues. CDR3 nucleotide sequence: TGTGCCTGGAGTGTCGATACGGGAGGGGCTCCAAAGCAGTTCTTC. As protein: CAWSVDTGGAPKQFF.